This entry concerns a single T cell receptor beta chain. This record comes from a study of control samples from healthy donors and cancer patients. The repertoire was sequenced with immunoSEQ multiplex PCR; TCRdb's copy has only in-frame clones and lacks some. The sample comprises about 59,000 clones, roughly 90% of which are singletons, and roughly 1.5% rests with the top ten. The receptor's source is a man aged 35 to 55 with colorectal cancer. Sequencing was performed on PBMCs.

In nucleotides, the CDR3 is TGCGCCAGCAGCCTAGGAAATGGTATATACGAGCAGTACTTC. Translated: CASSLGNGIYEQYF. The chain couples TRBV5-1 to TRBJ2-7; D is unclear. This CDR3 spans 14 amino acids. Trimming cost V 4 bases and J 4 bases, with 15 bases left between them. The germline gives CDR1 SGHRS, CDR2 YFSETQ.